The 12 T cell receptor beta chains listed next were all sequenced from one sample in a study of T-cell memory formation after mild COVID-19 (dated by TCRdb to about 2021). The method behind the library was 5' RACE. TCRdb lists the instrument as Illumina NovaSeq 6000. TCRdb reanalyzed the raw reads on its own, using fastp at Q25 for trimming and MiXCR for clone calling, and kept in-frame beta chains. Each record represents a unique CDR3 protein, reported with the most common genes and DNA among its rows. This sample has under 450,000 distinct CDR3 sequences in its table, and around 22% of those were observed once. In total, the top ten clones hold around 13% of the sample. Sequencing used PBMCs or a T cell subset sorted from them (not recorded which). These receptors were collected from an adult woman who had mild COVID-19 (a few samples of this study predate the infection). The sample titles of this study are shuffled in the database, so cell type and time point are left out; the donor was told from shared clones.

This sequence joins TRBV4-2 and TRBJ2-1, with unresolved D. Germline CDR1 is LGHNA and CDR2 is YNFKEQ. The CDR3 sequence is 19 residues long. V was shortened by 0 bases and J by 2 bases, with 20 bases between the two germline ends. The CDR3 sequence is CASSQEPQRLVPTYNEQFF. The DNA of the CDR3 is TGTGCCAGCAGCCAAGAGCCCCAGCGACTCGTACCAACCTACAATGAGCAGTTCTTC.

The chain joins TRBV9 to TRBJ2-3; D possibly corresponds to TRBD2 (6 bases). The CDR3 spans 16 residues. CDR1 and CDR2 (germline): SGDLS, YYNGEE. V lost 4 bases and J lost 2, with 17 bases in between. CDR3 DNA sequence: TGTGCCAGCAGCAACGCCCGGGACTCCATCACAGATACGCAGTATTTT. Its translation: CASSNARDSITDTQYF.

This clonotype was found a few times. The chain employs TRBV18 and TRBJ2-1; 9 bases are a match to TRBD2. Germline V gene lookup returns CDR1 KGHSH and CDR2 LQKENI. The CDR3 is made up of 15 amino acids. Trimming took 2 bases from V and 6 from J; bases not matched to a gene: 5. The CDR3, as DNA: TGTGCCAGCTCACCAGGGCTAGCGGGGCTCAATGAGCAGTTCTTC. Its protein product is CASSPGLAGLNEQFF.

V is TRBV7-9 and J is TRBJ2-1; D gene unclear. The V gene lost 0 bases and the J gene lost 4 bases, with 10 bases spanning the gap. This CDR3 region has 15 residues. Germline assignment: CDR1 SEHNR and CDR2 FQNEAQ (reference sequence). The CDR3 region is CASSLARSIYNEQFF. The CDR3 DNA is TGTGCCAGCAGCTTAGCACGCAGCATATACAATGAGCAGTTCTTC.

V gene TRBV7-3 combines with J gene TRBJ2-7, with a weak D call TRBD1 (6 bases). Germline V gene sequence: CDR1 SGHTA, CDR2 FQGTGA. The V end was cut by 10 bases, the J end by 1 base, with 14 bases between. The CDR3 is made up of 13 amino acids. The CDR3 nucleotides are TGTGCCACCCAGACAGGAGGTTCCTACGAGCAGTACTTC. Protein sequence: CATQTGGSYEQYF.

This clonotype was seen a handful of times. The chain uses TRBV21-1 and TRBJ2-1. TRBV21-1 is shown as a pseudogene. This CDR3 region has 12 residues. In DNA form, the CDR3 reads TGTGCCAGCAGCACGGATCTCAATGAGCAGTTCTTC. Its translation: CASSTDLNEQFF.

The chain is built from TRBV2 and TRBJ2-3; no definite D call. The CDR3 contains 14 residues. Deletions cut 5 bases from V and 5 bases from J, with 14 bases between. Germline V gene data show CDR1 as SNHLY and CDR2 as FYNNEI. CDR3: CASSPNARGDTQYF. CDR3 sequence (DNA): TGTGCCAGCAGTCCTAACGCACGCGGAGATACGCAGTATTTT.

This clonotype has more than one count but fewer than ten. V is TRBV12-3 or TRBV12-4 and J is TRBJ1-1; 7 bases match TRBD1. This CDR3 region has 12 residues. V was pared by 6 bases and J by 4 bases, with 2 bases of the junction left unmatched. CDR3 loop: CASRGTATEAFF. As DNA, the CDR3 is TGTGCCAGCAGAGGGACAGCCACTGAAGCTTTCTTT.

The V and J genes are TRBV7-8 and TRBJ2-1; D unclear. This CDR3 is 15 amino acids long. Germline loops: CDR1 SGHVS, CDR2 FQNEAQ. V was shortened by 3 bases and J by 7 bases, with 16 bases between the two germline ends. The CDR3 is CASSFGPVLVNEQFF. DNA of the CDR3: TGTGCCAGCAGCTTCGGGCCGGTCTTAGTTAATGAGCAGTTCTTC.

This clonotype was recorded a few times. This chain links TRBV2 with TRBJ2-7, with D possibly matching TRBD1 (6 bases). The CDR3 is 13 amino acids. V lost 10 bases and J 3 bases, leaving 16 bases between the germline ends. Germline V gene sequence: CDR1 SNHLY, CDR2 FYNNEI. DNA for the CDR3: TGTGCCACCACTCCGACAGGTGGCTACGAGCAGTACTTC. This translates into CATTPTGGYEQYF.

This clonotype occurred a few times. This sequence joins TRBV25-1 and TRBJ2-3; 12 positions match TRBD2. Losses at the gene ends were 4 bases for V and 7 bases for J; bases not matched to a gene: 9. The CDR3 extends over 16 amino acids. In germline, CDR1 is MGHDK, CDR2 SYGVNS. CDR3 bases: TGTGCCAGCAGTGTTGGAGCTAGCGGGGGGGCGAATACGCAGTATTTT. Its protein product is CASSVGASGGANTQYF.

The rearrangement links TRBV5-4 to TRBJ2-5; the match to TRBD1 covers 7 bases. There are 15 residues in the CDR3. Germline CDR1 reads SGHNT; CDR2 reads YYREEE (reference sequence). With V trimmed by 2 bases and J by 2 bases, 6 bases remained unmatched. The CDR3 sequence is CASSLQGPRQETQYF. Written as DNA, the CDR3 is TGTGCCAGCAGCTTACAGGGGCCGAGGCAAGAGACCCAGTACTTC.